This TCR beta chain stems from a study of CD8+ T cells in alopecia areata. Germline V gene lookup returns CDR1 MGHRA and CDR2 YSYEKL. Trimming took off 4 bases at V and 6 bases at J, with 13 bases between the two ends. The CDR3 loop spans 14 amino acids. As the sequencing template, cDNA was produced by extracting RNA and reverse transcribing it. Libraries were prepared by immunoSEQ multiplex PCR; TCRdb keeps only in-frame clonotypes and omits some of them. The sample lists about 130,000 clones; roughly 50% were seen once. The sequenced sample was CD4+ T cells sorted from blood, obtained at week 0. The chain couples TRBV4-1 to TRBJ1-5; D is perhaps TRBD1 (5 bases). The receptor comes from a human donor with alopecia areata. The CDR3 sequence is CASSLLVRVQPQHF. Here the CDR3 DNA reads TGCGCCAGCAGCCTCCTGGTCAGGGTTCAGCCCCAGCATTTT.